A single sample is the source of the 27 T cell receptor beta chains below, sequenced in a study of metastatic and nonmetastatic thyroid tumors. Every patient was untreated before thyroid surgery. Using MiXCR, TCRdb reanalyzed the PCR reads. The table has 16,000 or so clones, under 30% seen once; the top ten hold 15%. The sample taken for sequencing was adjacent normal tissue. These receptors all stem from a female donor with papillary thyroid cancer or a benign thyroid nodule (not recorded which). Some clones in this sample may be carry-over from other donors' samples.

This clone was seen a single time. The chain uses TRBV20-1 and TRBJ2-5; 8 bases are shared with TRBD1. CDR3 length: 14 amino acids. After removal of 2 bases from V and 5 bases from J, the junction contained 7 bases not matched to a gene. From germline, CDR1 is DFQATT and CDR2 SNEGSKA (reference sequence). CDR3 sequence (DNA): TGCAGTGCTAGATTGGGGCAGGGGGCCGAGACCCAGTACTTC. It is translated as CSARLGQGAETQYF.

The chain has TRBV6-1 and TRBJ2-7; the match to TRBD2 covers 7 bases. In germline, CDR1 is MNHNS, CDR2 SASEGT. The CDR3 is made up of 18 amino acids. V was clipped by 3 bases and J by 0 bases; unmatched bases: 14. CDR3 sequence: CASSESLAAYQSSYEQYF. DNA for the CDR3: TGTGCCAGCAGTGAGTCCCTAGCGGCATACCAAAGCTCCTACGAGCAGTACTTC.

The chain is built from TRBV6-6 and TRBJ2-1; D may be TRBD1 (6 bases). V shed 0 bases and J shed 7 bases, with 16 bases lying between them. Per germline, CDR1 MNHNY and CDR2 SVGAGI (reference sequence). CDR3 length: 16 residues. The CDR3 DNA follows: TGTGCCAGCAGTTACTCGTTAAAGGGGGACCAAAATGAGCAGTTCTTC. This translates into CASSYSLKGDQNEQFF.

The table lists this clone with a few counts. The CDR3 here is CASSPTATNYGYTF. CDR3 in DNA: TGTGCCAGCAGCCCGACAGCAACTAACTATGGCTACACCTTC. The V call is TRBV7-9, the J call TRBJ1-2; possible D gene TRBD1, 5 bases. The germline V gene encodes CDR1 SEHNR and CDR2 FQNEAQ (reference sequence). This CDR3 comprises 14 residues. Trimming took off 5 bases at V and 0 bases at J, with 10 bases between the two ends.

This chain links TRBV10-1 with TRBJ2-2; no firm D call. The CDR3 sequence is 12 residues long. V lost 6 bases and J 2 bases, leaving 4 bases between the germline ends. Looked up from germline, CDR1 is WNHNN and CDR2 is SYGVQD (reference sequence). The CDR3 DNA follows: TGCGCCAGCAGAGATAACACCGGGGAGCTGTTTTTT. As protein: CASRDNTGELFF.

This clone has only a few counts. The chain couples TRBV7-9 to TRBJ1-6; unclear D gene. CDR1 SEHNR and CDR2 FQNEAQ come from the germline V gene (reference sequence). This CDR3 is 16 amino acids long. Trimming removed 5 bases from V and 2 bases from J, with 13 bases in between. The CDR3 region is CASSLGISPYNSPLHF. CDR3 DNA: TGTGCCAGCAGCCTAGGGATTTCCCCCTATAATTCACCCCTCCACTTT.

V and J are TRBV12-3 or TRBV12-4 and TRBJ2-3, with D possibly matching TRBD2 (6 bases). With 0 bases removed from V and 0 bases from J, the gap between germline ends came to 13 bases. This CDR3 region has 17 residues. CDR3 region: CASSLAGGGVSTDTQYF. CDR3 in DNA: TGTGCCAGCAGTTTAGCGGGTGGAGGGGTAAGCACAGATACGCAGTATTTT.

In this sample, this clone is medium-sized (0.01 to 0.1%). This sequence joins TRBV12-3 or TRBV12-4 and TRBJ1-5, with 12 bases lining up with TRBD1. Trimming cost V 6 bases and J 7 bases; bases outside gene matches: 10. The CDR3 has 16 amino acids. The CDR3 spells CASSAGTGGSWQPQHF. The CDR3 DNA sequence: TGTGCCAGCAGCGCCGGGACAGGGGGCTCTTGGCAGCCCCAGCATTTT.

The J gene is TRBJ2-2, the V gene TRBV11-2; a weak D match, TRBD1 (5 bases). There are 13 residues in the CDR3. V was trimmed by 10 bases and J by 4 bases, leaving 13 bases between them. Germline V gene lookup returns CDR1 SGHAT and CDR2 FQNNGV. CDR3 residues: CATRQGSTGELFF. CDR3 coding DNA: TGTGCCACCAGGCAGGGCTCCACCGGGGAGCTGTTTTTT.

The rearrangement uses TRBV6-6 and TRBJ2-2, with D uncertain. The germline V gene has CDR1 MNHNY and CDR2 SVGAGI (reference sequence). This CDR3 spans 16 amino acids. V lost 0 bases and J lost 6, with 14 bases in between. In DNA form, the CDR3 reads TGTGCCAGCAGTTACTCCACGGTCGGTAGGGCCGGGGAGCTGTTTTTT. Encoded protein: CASSYSTVGRAGELFF.

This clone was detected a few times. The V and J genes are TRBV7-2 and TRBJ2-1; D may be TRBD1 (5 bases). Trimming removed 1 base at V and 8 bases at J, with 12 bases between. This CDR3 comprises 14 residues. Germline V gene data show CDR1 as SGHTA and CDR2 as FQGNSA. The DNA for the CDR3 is TGTGCCAGCAGCTTAGGACCAGGGCAGGATGAGCAGTTCTTC. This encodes CASSLGPGQDEQFF.

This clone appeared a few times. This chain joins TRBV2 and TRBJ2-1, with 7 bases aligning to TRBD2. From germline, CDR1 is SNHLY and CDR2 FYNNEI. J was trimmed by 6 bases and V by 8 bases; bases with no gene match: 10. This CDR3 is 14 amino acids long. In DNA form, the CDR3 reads TGTGCCAGCTGCACAAAGATAGCGGGCAATGAGCAGTTCTTC. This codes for CASCTKIAGNEQFF.

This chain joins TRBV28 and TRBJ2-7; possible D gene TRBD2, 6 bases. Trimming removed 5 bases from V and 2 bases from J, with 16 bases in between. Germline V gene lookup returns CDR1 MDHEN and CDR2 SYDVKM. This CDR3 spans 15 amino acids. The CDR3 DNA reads TGTGCCAGCAGTCCGCGGGGTAGCGGAACCTACGAGCAGTACTTC. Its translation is CASSPRGSGTYEQYF. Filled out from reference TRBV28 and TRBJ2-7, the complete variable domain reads DVKVTQSSRYLVKRTGEKVFLECVQDMDHENMFWYRQDPGLGLRLIYFSYDVKMKEKGDIPEGYSVSREKKERFSLILESASTNQTSMYLCASSPRGSGTYEQYFGPGTRLTVT.

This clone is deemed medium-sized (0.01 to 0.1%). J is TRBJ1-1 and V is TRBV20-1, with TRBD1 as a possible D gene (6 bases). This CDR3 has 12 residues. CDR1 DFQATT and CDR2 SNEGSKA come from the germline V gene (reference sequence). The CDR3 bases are TGCAGCTCTACACCAGGGGTCGTTGAAGCTTTCTTT. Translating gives CSSTPGVVEAFF.

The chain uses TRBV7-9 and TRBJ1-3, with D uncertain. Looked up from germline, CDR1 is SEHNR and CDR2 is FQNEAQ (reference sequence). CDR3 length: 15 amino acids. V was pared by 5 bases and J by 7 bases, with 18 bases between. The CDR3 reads CASSLGGPIGNTIYF. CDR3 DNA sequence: TGTGCCAGCAGCCTAGGTGGCCCCATAGGGAACACCATATATTTT.

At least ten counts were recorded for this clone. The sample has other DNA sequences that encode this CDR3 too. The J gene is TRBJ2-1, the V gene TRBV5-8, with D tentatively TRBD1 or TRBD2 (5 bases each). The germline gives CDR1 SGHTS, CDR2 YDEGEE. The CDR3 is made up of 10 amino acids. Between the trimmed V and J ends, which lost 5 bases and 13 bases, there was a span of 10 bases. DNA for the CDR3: TGTGCCAGCAGGGGACGCCAACAGTTCTTC. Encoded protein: CASRGRQQFF.

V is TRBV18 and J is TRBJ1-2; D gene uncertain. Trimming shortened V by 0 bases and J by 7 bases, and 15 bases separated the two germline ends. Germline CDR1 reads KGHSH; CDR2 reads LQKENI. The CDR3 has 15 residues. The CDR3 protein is CASSPPSLLAGGYTF. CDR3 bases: TGTGCCAGCTCACCACCGAGCCTTCTAGCAGGTGGCTACACCTTC. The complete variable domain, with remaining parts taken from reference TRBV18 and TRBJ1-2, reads NAGVMQNPRHLVRRRGQEARLRCSPMKGHSHVYWYRQLPEEGLKFMVYLQKENIIDESGMPKERFSAEFPKEGPSILRIQQVVRGDSAAYFCASSPPSLLAGGYTFGSGTRLTVV.

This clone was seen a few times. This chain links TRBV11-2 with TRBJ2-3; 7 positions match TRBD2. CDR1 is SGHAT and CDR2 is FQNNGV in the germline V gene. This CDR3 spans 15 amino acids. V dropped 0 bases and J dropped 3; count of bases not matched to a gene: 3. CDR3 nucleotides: TGTGCCAGCAGCTTAGAGGGCGGGAGAACAGATACGCAGTATTTT. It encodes CASSLEGGRTDTQYF.

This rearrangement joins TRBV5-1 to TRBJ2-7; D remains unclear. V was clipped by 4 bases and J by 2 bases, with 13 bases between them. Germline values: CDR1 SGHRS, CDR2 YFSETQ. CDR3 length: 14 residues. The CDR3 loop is CASSTTTVPYEQYF. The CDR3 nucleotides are TGCGCCAGCAGCACGACGACGGTGCCCTACGAGCAGTACTTC. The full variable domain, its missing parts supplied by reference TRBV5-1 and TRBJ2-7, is KAGVTQTPRYLIKTRGQQVTLSCSPISGHRSVSWYQQTPGQGLQFLFEYFSETQRNKGNFPGRFSGRQFSNSRSEMNVSTLELGDSALYLCASSTTTVPYEQYFGPGTRLTVT.

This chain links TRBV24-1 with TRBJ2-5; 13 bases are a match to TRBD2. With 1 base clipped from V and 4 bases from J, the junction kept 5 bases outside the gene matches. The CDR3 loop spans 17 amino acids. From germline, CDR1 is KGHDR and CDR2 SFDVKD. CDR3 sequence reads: CATSDFRLAGGRETQYF. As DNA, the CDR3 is TGTGCCACCAGTGATTTCAGACTAGCGGGAGGTCGAGAGACCCAGTACTTC.

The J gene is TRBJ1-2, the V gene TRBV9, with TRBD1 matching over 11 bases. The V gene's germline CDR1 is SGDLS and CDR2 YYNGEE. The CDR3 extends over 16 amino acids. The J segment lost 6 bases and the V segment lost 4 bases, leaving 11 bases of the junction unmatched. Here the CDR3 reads CASSPRTGGAINGYTF. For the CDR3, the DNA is TGTGCCAGCAGCCCCCGGACAGGGGGCGCAATCAATGGCTACACCTTC.

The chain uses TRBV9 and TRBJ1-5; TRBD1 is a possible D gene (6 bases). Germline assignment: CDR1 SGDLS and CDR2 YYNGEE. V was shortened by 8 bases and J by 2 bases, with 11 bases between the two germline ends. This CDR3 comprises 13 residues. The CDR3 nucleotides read TGTGCCAGTGGGGGGCAGGGCAATCAGCCCCAGCATTTT. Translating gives CASGGQGNQPQHF.

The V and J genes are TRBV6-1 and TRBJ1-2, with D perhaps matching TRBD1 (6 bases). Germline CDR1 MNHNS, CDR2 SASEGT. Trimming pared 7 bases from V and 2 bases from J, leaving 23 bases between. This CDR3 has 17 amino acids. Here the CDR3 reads CASTLDRPSAENYGYTF. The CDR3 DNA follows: TGTGCCAGCACCCTAGACAGGCCCTCGGCCGAGAACTATGGCTACACCTTC.

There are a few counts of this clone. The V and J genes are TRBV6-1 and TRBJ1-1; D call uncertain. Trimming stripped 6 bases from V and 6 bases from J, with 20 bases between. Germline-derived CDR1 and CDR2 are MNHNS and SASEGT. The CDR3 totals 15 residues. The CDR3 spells CASSPPWVSRSEAFF. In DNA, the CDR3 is TGTGCCAGCAGCCCACCTTGGGTCTCTCGTTCTGAAGCTTTCTTT.

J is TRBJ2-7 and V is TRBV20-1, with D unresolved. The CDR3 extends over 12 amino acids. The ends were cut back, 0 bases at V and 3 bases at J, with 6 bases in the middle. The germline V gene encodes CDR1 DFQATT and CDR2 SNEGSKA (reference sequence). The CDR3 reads CSARDRNYEQYF. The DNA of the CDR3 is TGCAGTGCTAGAGACAGAAACTACGAGCAGTACTTC.

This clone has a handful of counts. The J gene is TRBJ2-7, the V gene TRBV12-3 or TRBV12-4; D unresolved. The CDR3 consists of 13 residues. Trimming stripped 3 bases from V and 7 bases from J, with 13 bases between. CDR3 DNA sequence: TGTGCCAGCAGTTTGGGCGCCGCGATGGAGCAGTACTTC. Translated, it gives CASSLGAAMEQYF.

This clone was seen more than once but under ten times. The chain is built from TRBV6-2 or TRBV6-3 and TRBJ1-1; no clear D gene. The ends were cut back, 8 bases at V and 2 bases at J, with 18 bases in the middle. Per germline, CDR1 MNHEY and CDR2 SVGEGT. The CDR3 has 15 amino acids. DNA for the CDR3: TGTGCCAGCCAGATCGGAGGCCTCCAAAACACTGAAGCTTTCTTT. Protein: CASQIGGLQNTEAFF.